This T cell receptor beta chain stems from a study of identifying expanded T cells in peripheral blood. Study-level points and caveats: Variance in clone template counts between two-week samples significantly increased with total template count across all healthy donors. About 1.2 clones differed between technical replicates, versus about 16 and 19 over time.

As concerns this clone: Its antigen remains unidentified.

Germline lookup yields CDR1 LNHDA and CDR2 SQIVND (reference sequence). The CDR3 spans 13 residues. The V and J ends lost 8 bases and 7 bases, in that order; junction bases with no gene match: 3. TCRdb keeps only in-frame clones here, not all; method: immunoSEQ multiplex PCR. The repertoire holds some 93,000 clones, roughly 87% seen once, with approximately 5% in the top ten. The chain recombines TRBV19 with TRBJ2-1, with 12 positions matching TRBD2. The receptor's source is a person aged 18 to 70 in good health. The sequencing input was blood. The CDR3 DNA reads TGTGCCAGTGCTGGACTAGCGGGAAATGAGCAGTTCTTC. Encoded protein: CASAGLAGNEQFF.